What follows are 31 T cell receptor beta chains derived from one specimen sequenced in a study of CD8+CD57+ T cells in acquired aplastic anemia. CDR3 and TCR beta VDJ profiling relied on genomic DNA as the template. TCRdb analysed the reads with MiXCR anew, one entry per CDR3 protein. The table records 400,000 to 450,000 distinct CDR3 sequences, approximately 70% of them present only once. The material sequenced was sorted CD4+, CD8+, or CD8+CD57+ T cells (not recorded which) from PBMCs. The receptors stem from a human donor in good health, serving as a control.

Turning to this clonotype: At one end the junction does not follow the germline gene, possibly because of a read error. The CDR3 bases are TGTGCCAGCAGCGCAGTAGGCGGGGCGGAAAGACTGTTTTTT. Translated, it gives CASSAVGGAERLFF. The rearrangement links TRBV9 to TRBJ1-4, with a tentative D call TRBD1 (5 bases). Germline V gene lookup returns CDR1 SGDLS and CDR2 YYNGEE. There are 14 residues in the CDR3.

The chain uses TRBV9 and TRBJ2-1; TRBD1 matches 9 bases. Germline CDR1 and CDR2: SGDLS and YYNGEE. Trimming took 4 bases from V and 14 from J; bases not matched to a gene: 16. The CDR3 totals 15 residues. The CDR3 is CASSKGQGGPTSKFF. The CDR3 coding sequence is TGTGCCAGCAGCAAGGGACAGGGTGGCCCTACGAGCAAGTTCTTC.

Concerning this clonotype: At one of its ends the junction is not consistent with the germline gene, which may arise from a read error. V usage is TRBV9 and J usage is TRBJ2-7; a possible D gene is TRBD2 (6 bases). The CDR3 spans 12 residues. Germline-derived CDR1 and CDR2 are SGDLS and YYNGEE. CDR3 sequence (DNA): TGTGCCAGCAGAGCGGAGGGGTATGACCACAACTTC. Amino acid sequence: CASRAEGYDHNF.

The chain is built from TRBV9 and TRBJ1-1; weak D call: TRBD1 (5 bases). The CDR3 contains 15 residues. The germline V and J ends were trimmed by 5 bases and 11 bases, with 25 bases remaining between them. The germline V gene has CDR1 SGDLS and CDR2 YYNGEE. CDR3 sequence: CASSIGLRGKLYAFF. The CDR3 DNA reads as TGTGCCAGCAGTATAGGTCTGCGGGGCAAGCTTTACGCTTTCTTT.

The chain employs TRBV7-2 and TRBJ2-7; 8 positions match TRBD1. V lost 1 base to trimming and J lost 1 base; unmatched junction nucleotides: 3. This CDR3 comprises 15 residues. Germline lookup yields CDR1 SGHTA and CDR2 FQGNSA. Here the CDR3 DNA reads TGTGCCAGCAGCTTAGTAGACAGGGGATCCTACGAGCAGTACTTC. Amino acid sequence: CASSLVDRGSYEQYF.

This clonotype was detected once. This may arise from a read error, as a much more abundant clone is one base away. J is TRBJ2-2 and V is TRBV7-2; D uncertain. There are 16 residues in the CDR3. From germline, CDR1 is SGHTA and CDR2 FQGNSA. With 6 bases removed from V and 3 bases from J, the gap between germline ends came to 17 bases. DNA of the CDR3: TGTGCCAGCAGGGGTCCGTTGGTGGAAGACACCGGGGAGCTGTTTTTT. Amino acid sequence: CASRGPLVEDTGELFF.

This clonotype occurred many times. The chain's CDR3 is CASSLAPYSRRDNSPLHF. Written as DNA, the CDR3 is TGCGCCAGCAGCTTGGCCCCTTACTCCCGGCGCGATAATTCACCCCTCCACTTT. The genes are TRBV5-1 and TRBJ1-6; D not resolved. The germline gives CDR1 SGHRS, CDR2 YFSETQ. CDR3 size: 18 residues. V was pared by 0 bases and J by 5 bases, with 18 bases between.

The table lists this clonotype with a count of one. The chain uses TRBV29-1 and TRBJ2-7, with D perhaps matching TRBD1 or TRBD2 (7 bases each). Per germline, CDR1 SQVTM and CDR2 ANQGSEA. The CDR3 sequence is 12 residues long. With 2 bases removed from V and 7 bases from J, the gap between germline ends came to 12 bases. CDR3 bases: TGCAGCGTTGAATTCAGGGGGGGGGAGCAGTACTTC. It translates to CSVEFRGGEQYF.

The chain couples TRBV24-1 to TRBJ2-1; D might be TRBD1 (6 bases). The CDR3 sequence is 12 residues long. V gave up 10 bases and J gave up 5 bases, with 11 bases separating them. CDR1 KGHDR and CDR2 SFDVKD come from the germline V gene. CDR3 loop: CATSGQNNEQFF. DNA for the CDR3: TGTGCCACATCAGGACAGAACAATGAGCAGTTCTTC.

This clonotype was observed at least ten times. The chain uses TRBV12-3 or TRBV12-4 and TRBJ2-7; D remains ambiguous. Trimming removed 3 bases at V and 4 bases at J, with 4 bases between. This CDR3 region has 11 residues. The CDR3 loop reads CASSFLYEQYF. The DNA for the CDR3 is TGTGCCAGCAGTTTTCTATACGAGCAGTACTTC.

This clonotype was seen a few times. Here the CDR3 DNA reads TGCAGTGCTAGACAGCCTAGTGGTTCACCCCTCCACTTT. This codes for CSARQPSGSPLHF. The V call is TRBV20-1, the J call TRBJ1-6; D ambiguous. CDR3 size: 13 residues. V was shortened by 2 bases and J by 9 bases, with 11 bases between the two germline ends. Germline V gene sequence: CDR1 DFQATT, CDR2 SNEGSKA (reference sequence).

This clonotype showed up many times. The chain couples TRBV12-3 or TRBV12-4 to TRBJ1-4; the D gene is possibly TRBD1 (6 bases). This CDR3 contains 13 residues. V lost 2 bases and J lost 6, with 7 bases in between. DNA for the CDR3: TGTGCCAGCAGTTTATCAGGGGATGAAAAACTGTTTTTT. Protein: CASSLSGDEKLFF.

CDR3 in amino acids: CASSVGTGGPEETQYF. The CDR3 DNA is TGTGCCAGCAGCGTAGGTACAGGGGGACCCGAAGAGACCCAGTACTTC. The V gene is TRBV9, the J gene TRBJ2-5; 8 bases map to TRBD1. Per the germline V gene, CDR1 is SGDLS and CDR2 is YYNGEE. The CDR3 covers 16 residues. The J segment lost 3 bases and the V segment lost 0 bases, leaving 7 bases of the junction unmatched. Full variable domain (rest looked up from reference TRBV9 and TRBJ2-5): DSGVTQTPKHLITATGQRVTLRCSPRSGDLSVYWYQQSLDQGLQFLIQYYNGEERAKGNILERFSAQQFPDLHSELNLSSLELGDSALYFCASSVGTGGPEETQYFGPGTRLLVL.

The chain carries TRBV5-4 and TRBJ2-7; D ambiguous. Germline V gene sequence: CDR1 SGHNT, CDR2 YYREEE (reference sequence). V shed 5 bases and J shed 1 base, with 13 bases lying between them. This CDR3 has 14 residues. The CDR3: CASRRERASYEQYF. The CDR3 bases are TGTGCCAGCAGGCGAGAGAGAGCTTCCTACGAGCAGTACTTC.

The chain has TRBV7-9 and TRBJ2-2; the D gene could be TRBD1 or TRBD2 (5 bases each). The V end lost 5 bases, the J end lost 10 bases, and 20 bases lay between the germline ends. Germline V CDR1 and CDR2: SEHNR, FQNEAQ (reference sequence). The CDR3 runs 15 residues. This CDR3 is CASSRQGGTSEELFF. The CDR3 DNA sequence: TGTGCCAGCAGCCGGCAGGGTGGGACGAGCGAGGAGCTGTTTTTT.

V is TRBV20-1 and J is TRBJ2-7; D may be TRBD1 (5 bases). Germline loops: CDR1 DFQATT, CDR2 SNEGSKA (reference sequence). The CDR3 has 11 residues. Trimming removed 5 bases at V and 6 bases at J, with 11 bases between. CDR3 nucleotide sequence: TGCAGTGCTGTCCAGGGATTCGAGCAGTACTTC. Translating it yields CSAVQGFEQYF.

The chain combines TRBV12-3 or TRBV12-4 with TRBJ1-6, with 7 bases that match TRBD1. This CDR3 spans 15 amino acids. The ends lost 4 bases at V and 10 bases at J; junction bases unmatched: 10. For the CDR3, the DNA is TGTGCCAGCAGTTGCGTAGACAGGGAAAGATCACCCCTCCACTTT. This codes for CASSCVDRERSPLHF.

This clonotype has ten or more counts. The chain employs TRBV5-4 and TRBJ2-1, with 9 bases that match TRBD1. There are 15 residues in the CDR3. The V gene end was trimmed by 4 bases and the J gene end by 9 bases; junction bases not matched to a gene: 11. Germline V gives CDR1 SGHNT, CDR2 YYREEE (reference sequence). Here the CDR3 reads CASSPPPGQGVEQFF. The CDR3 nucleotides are TGTGCCAGCAGCCCCCCCCCGGGACAGGGCGTTGAGCAGTTCTTC.

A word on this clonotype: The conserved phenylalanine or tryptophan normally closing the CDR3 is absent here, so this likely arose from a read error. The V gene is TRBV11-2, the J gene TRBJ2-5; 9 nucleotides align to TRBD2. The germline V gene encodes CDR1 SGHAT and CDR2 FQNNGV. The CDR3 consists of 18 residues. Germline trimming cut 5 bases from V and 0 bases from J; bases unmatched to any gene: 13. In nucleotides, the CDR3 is TGTGCCAGCAGCCAAGAATCCTTTGTAGCGGGGGACCAAGAGACCCAGTACCTC. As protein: CASSQESFVAGDQETQYL.

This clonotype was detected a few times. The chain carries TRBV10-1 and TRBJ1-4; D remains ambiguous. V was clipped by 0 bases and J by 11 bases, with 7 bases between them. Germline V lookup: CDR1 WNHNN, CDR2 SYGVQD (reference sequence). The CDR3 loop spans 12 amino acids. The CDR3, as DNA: TGCGCCAGCAGTGAGTCGGACGAGAAACTGTTTTTT. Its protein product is CASSESDEKLFF.

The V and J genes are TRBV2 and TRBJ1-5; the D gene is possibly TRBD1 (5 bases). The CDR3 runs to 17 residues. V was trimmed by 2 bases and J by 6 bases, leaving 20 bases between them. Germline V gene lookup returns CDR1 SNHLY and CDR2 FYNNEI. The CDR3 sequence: CASSEFVSVGVAQPQHF. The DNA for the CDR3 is TGTGCCAGCAGTGAATTTGTATCGGTGGGGGTGGCTCAGCCCCAGCATTTT.

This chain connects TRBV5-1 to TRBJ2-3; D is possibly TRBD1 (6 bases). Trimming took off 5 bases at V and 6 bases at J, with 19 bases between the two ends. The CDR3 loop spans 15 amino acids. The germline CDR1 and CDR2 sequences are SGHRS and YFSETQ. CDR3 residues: CASSWDKDGYDTQYF. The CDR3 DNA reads TGCGCCAGCAGTTGGGACAAGGATGGCTACGATACGCAGTATTTT.

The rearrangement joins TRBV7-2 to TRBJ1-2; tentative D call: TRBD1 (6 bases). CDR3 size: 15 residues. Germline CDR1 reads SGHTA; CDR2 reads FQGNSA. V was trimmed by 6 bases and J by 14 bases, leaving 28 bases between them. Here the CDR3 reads CASSPSGGDTQGFTF. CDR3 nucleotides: TGTGCCAGCAGTCCTAGCGGCGGGGATACACAGGGTTTTACCTTC.

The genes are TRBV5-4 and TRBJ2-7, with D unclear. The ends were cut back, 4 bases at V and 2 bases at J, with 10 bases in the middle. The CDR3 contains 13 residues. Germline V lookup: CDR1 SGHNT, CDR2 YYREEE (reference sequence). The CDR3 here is CASSPQSTYEQYF. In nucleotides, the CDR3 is TGTGCCAGCAGCCCCCAATCGACCTACGAGCAGTACTTC. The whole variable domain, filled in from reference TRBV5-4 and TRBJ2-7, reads ETGVTQSPTHLIKTRGQQVTLRCSSQSGHNTVSWYQQALGQGPQFIFQYYREEENGRGNFPPRFSGLQFPNYSSELNVNALELDDSALYLCASSPQSTYEQYFGPGTRLTVT.

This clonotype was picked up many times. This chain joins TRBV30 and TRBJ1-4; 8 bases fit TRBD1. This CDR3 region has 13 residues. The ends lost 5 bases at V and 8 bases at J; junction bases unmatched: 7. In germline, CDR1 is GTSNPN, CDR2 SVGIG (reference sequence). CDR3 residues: CAWSTGGQEKLFF. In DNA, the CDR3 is TGTGCCTGGTCTACAGGGGGGCAAGAAAAACTGTTTTTT.

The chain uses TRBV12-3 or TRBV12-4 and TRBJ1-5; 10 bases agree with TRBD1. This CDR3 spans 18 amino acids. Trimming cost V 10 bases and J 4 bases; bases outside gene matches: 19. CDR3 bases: TGTGCCACCAGCCCTGTACCGACCGGGACAGGGGATAATCAGCCCCAGCATTTT. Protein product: CATSPVPTGTGDNQPQHF.

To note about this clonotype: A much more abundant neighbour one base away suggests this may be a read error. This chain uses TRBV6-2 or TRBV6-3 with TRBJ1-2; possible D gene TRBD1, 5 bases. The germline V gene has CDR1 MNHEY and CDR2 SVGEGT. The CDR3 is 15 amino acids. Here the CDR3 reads CACSYSWGENYGYTF. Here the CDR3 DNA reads TGTGCCTGCAGTTACTCGTGGGGGGAGAACTATGGCTACACCTTC.

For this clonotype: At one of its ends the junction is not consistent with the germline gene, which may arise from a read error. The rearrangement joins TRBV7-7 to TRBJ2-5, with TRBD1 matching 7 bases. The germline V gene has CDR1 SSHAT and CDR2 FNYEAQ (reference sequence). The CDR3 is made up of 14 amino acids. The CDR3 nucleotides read TGTGCTAGCAGCTTCCCGGGACAGATACGCAGTATTTTCTTC. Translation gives CASSFPGQIRSIFF.

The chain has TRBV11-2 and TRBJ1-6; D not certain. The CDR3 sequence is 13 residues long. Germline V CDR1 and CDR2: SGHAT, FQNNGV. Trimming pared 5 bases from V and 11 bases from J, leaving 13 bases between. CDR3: CASSTVGQAPLHF. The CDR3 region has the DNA TGTGCCAGCAGCACAGTTGGCCAGGCACCCCTCCACTTT.

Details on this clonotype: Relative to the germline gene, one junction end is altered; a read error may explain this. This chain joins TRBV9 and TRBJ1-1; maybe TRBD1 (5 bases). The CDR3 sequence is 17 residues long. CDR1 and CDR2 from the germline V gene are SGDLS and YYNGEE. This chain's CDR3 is CASSLRPAGGVKTEAFF. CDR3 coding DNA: TGTGCCAGCAGCTTACGACCAGCGGGGGGAGTGAAGACTGAAGCTTTCTTT.

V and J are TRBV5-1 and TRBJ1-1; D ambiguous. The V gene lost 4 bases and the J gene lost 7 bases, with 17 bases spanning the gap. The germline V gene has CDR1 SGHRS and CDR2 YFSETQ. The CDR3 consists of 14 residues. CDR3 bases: TGCGCCAGCAGCCAAGAGAAGGCTGGCTATGAAGCTTTCTTT. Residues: CASSQEKAGYEAFF.